The 27 T cell receptor beta chains in this list originate from one sample, sequenced in a study of T cells in Graves' hyperthyroidism and ophthalmopathy. Authors of the study amplified TCR beta CDR3 regions from RNA transcripts. In the first-round RT-PCR of the TCR CDR3, the HTBI primer set was used. A single record per CDR3 protein comes from TCRdb applying MiXCR to the multiplex PCR reads. Here the sample spans about 400,000 distinct CDR3 sequences, around 14% being singletons. Material: blood. The receptors derive from a woman in her twenties or thirties with Graves' hyperthyroidism.

Ten or more counts support this clonotype. This sequence joins TRBV29-1 and TRBJ2-3; 7 bases are a match to TRBD2. After removal of 4 bases from V and 2 bases from J, the junction contained 15 bases not matched to a gene. Per the germline V gene, CDR1 is SQVTM and CDR2 is ANQGSEA. This CDR3 region has 17 residues. The CDR3 protein is CSVGFFLASGDTDTQYF. The CDR3 region has the DNA TGCAGCGTTGGTTTCTTCTTGGCTAGCGGAGACACAGATACGCAGTATTTT.

The chain combines TRBV5-1 with TRBJ1-1, with 7 bases lining up with TRBD1. Germline CDR1 SGHRS, CDR2 YFSETQ. This CDR3 is built from 16 residues. V lost 0 bases, J lost 3 bases, and 8 bases stayed unmatched. CDR3 sequence: CASSLEGGQGDTEAFF. DNA for the CDR3: TGCGCCAGCAGCTTGGAGGGGGGGCAGGGGGACACTGAAGCTTTCTTT.

The chain employs TRBV5-4 and TRBJ2-2; TRBD1 is a possible D gene (6 bases). Germline V gene sequence: CDR1 SGHNT, CDR2 YYREEE (reference sequence). V was clipped by 0 bases and J by 3 bases, with 12 bases between them. This CDR3 has 16 amino acids. This chain's CDR3 is CASSLGDTPDTGELFF. The CDR3 nucleotides read TGTGCCAGCAGCTTGGGGGACACGCCGGACACCGGGGAGCTGTTTTTT.

This clonotype was seen many times. The V call is TRBV6-1, the J call TRBJ2-7, with TRBD2 identical over 10 bases. J was trimmed by 4 bases and V by 7 bases; bases with no gene match: 13. This CDR3 has 16 residues. Germline V gene data show CDR1 as MNHNS and CDR2 as SASEGT. CDR3 in DNA: TGTGCCAGCACCGAAGGTTTGTCTAGCGGGGGTTACGAGCAGTACTTC. Protein product: CASTEGLSSGGYEQYF.

This sequence joins TRBV28 and TRBJ2-3; D assignment may be TRBD1 or TRBD2 (5 bases each). V was cut by 7 bases and J by 2 bases, with 19 bases left in between. The germline CDR1 and CDR2 sequences are MDHEN and SYDVKM. The CDR3 is 16 amino acids. CDR3 nucleotides: TGTGCCAGCACCCCGGGACGGATAGCCTACACAGATACGCAGTATTTT. Residues: CASTPGRIAYTDTQYF.

Turning to this clonotype: A much larger clone differs from this one at a single base, so this may be a read error. The V gene is TRBV27, the J gene TRBJ1-1; no definite D call. The V end lost 2 bases, the J end lost 3 bases, and 16 bases lay between the germline ends. There are 16 residues in the CDR3. Germline assignment: CDR1 MNHEY and CDR2 SMNVEV (reference sequence). Here the CDR3 DNA reads TGTGCCAGCAGTTTAGCACGGGCCCCAGAAGACACTGAAGCTTTCTTT. Translation: CASSLARAPEDTEAFF.

This rearrangement joins TRBV5-8 to TRBJ1-2; D gene ambiguous. The CDR3 length is 14 residues. The germline V gene encodes CDR1 SGHTS and CDR2 YDEGEE. Trimming pared 1 base from V and 0 bases from J, leaving 7 bases between. CDR3 sequence (DNA): TGTGCCAGCAGCTTGTCGACGGCTAACTATGGCTACACCTTC. Protein: CASSLSTANYGYTF.

This clonotype has at least ten counts. The J gene is TRBJ2-7, the V gene TRBV24-1, with 10 bases matching TRBD1. This CDR3 has 14 amino acids. Germline V lookup: CDR1 KGHDR, CDR2 SFDVKD. Trimming cost V 4 bases and J 6 bases; bases outside gene matches: 5. CDR3 DNA: TGTGCCACCAGTGAGGCCGGGACAGGGGTCGAGCAGTACTTC. It yields the protein CATSEAGTGVEQYF.

On this clonotype: The conserved phenylalanine or tryptophan is not found at the CDR3 terminus, so this likely reflects a read error. This chain joins TRBV30 and TRBJ2-7, with D unclear. V was shortened by 1 base and J by 4 bases, with 11 bases between the two germline ends. CDR1 is GTSNPN, CDR2 SVGIG, per germline (reference sequence). The CDR3 loop spans 13 amino acids. In DNA form, the CDR3 reads TGTGCCTGGAGTGATCGATGGGGTTACGAGCAGTACTCC. The encoded protein is CAWSDRWGYEQYS.

This clonotype was detected only once. Just one base apart from a much larger clone, this may be a read error. The chain links TRBV7-2 to TRBJ1-1; no reliable D call. The germline V gene has CDR1 SGHTA and CDR2 FQGNSA. The length of the CDR3 is 11 residues. V lost 7 bases, J lost 10 bases, and 13 bases lay in between. The chain's CDR3 is CASTGSFGAFF. The CDR3 DNA sequence: TGTGCCAGCACCGGCTCCTTTGGAGCTTTCTTT.

A word on this clonotype: Mismatch with germline at one junction end may stem from a read error. V usage is TRBV28 and J usage is TRBJ1-5, with D possibly matching TRBD1 (6 bases). The length of the CDR3 is 15 residues. Germline V gives CDR1 MDHEN, CDR2 SYDVKM. The CDR3: CASIGGTYSSQPQHF. The CDR3 DNA follows: TGTGCCAGCATCGGGGGCACTTATAGCAGTCAGCCCCAGCATTTT.

The table lists this clonotype with a few counts. The CDR3 DNA sequence: TGCAGTGCTAGACCGGGGCGGGTTTCCTACGAGCAGTACTTC. Translating gives CSARPGRVSYEQYF. The J gene is TRBJ2-7, the V gene TRBV20-1; either TRBD1 or TRBD2 may fit D (5 bases each). The V and J ends lost 2 bases and 1 base respectively, with 12 bases between them. The CDR3 consists of 14 residues. CDR1 and CDR2 (germline): DFQATT, SNEGSKA (reference sequence).

The rearrangement uses TRBV19 and TRBJ2-1, with D hard to call. The CDR3 runs 13 residues. The V and J ends lost 8 bases and 5 bases respectively, with 13 bases between them. Germline V CDR1 and CDR2: LNHDA, SQIVND (reference sequence). This CDR3 is CASSRSHDNEQFF. CDR3 sequence (DNA): TGTGCCAGTTCCCGGAGTCATGACAATGAGCAGTTCTTC.

The chain recombines TRBV7-2 with TRBJ2-1; 13 bases fit TRBD2. The CDR3 extends over 16 amino acids. V shed 2 bases and J 8 bases; nucleotides not matched to a gene: 6. Germline assignment: CDR1 SGHTA and CDR2 FQGNSA. The DNA for the CDR3 is TGTGCCAGCAGCTTACTACTAGCGGGAGGGCAGGATGAGCAGTTCTTC. This translates into CASSLLLAGGQDEQFF.

This sequence joins TRBV10-3 and TRBJ2-7; no firm D call. Germline loops: CDR1 ENHRY, CDR2 SYGVKD. The V end was cut by 6 bases, the J end by 3 bases, with 12 bases between. The CDR3 contains 13 residues. The CDR3, as DNA: TGTGCCATCAGGAAGGACGGAGTCTACGAGCAGTACTTC. Protein product: CAIRKDGVYEQYF.

The V and J genes are TRBV28 and TRBJ2-7; 13 bases align to TRBD2. Germline V gives CDR1 MDHEN, CDR2 SYDVKM. The CDR3 length is 17 residues. V lost 4 bases to trimming and J lost 3 bases; unmatched junction nucleotides: 9. DNA of the CDR3: TGTGCCAGCAGTTCCCCACGGACTAGCGGGAGCCTCTACGAGCAGTACTTC. This codes for CASSSPRTSGSLYEQYF.

The V and J genes are TRBV7-9 and TRBJ2-7; D gene ambiguous. Between the trimmed V and J ends, which lost 2 bases and 2 bases, there was a span of 13 bases. CDR1 and CDR2 (germline): SEHNR, FQNEAQ (reference sequence). This CDR3 contains 15 residues. As DNA, the CDR3 is TGTGCCAGCAGCTTAATGGGATTTGGACCCTACGAGCAGTACTTC. It encodes CASSLMGFGPYEQYF. Full variable domain (remainder filled in from reference TRBV7-9 and TRBJ2-7): DTGVSQNPRHKITKRGQNVTFRCDPISEHNRLYWYRQTLGQGPEFLTYFQNEAQLEKSRLLSDRFSAERPKGSFSTLEIQRTEQGDSAMYLCASSLMGFGPYEQYFGPGTRLTVT.

This clonotype showed up just a few times. This rearrangement joins TRBV4-1 to TRBJ2-1; 7 bases are a match to TRBD2. CDR3 length: 16 residues. The V segment lost 1 base and the J segment 4 bases; nucleotides outside the gene matches: 7. Germline CDR1 MGHRA, CDR2 YSYEKL. This CDR3 is CASSQGPSGEYNEQFF. The CDR3 nucleotides are TGCGCCAGCAGCCAAGGACCTAGCGGAGAGTACAATGAGCAGTTCTTC.

This clonotype was seen ten or more times. The J gene is TRBJ1-6, the V gene TRBV28; D is unclear. Trimming left V 3 bases short and J 7 bases short, with 16 bases between. The CDR3 is made up of 16 amino acids. The germline V gene encodes CDR1 MDHEN and CDR2 SYDVKM. The CDR3 spells CASSLVQPIGNSPLHF. The CDR3 nucleotides read TGTGCCAGCAGTTTGGTCCAACCCATTGGAAATTCACCCCTCCACTTT. The variable domain in full, with the rest retrieved from reference TRBV28 and TRBJ1-6, is DVKVTQSSRYLVKRTGEKVFLECVQDMDHENMFWYRQDPGLGLRLIYFSYDVKMKEKGDIPEGYSVSREKKERFSLILESASTNQTSMYLCASSLVQPIGNSPLHFGNGTRLTVT.

This clonotype was seen repeatedly, ten times or more. The chain couples TRBV4-1 to TRBJ2-1, with a tentative D call TRBD1 (6 bases). The length of the CDR3 is 15 residues. Germline V gene lookup returns CDR1 MGHRA and CDR2 YSYEKL. Trimming pared 3 bases from V and 4 bases from J, leaving 13 bases between. CDR3 sequence (DNA): TGCGCCAGCAGCCATTGGGACACCTTTTACAATGAGCAGTTCTTC. It encodes CASSHWDTFYNEQFF.

This clonotype was observed at least ten times. The genes are TRBV18 and TRBJ1-1, with a weak D call TRBD1 (5 bases). The V and J ends lost 0 bases and 0 bases respectively, with 8 bases between them. The CDR3 contains 15 residues. CDR1 is KGHSH, CDR2 LQKENI, per germline. CDR3 coding DNA: TGTGCCAGCTCACCACCTCAGGGTGTGAACACTGAAGCTTTCTTT. It codes for CASSPPQGVNTEAFF. Full variable domain (remainder filled in from reference TRBV18 and TRBJ1-1): NAGVMQNPRHLVRRRGQEARLRCSPMKGHSHVYWYRQLPEEGLKFMVYLQKENIIDESGMPKERFSAEFPKEGPSILRIQQVVRGDSAAYFCASSPPQGVNTEAFFGQGTRLTVV.

There are many counts of this clonotype. The chain has TRBV12-3 or TRBV12-4 and TRBJ2-1, with 9 bases matching TRBD1. V lost 8 bases and J lost 4; bases outside the gene matches: 9. The CDR3 totals 15 residues. The CDR3 sequence: CASSTPGQGYNEQFF. The CDR3 nucleotides are TGTGCCAGCTCAACACCGGGACAGGGATACAATGAGCAGTTCTTC.

This clonotype was detected a few times. The chain uses TRBV5-6 and TRBJ1-1; maybe TRBD1 (5 bases). Germline V lookup: CDR1 SGHDT, CDR2 YYEEEE. The CDR3 contains 16 residues. Trimming pared 0 bases from V and 0 bases from J, leaving 12 bases between. CDR3 in DNA: TGTGCCAGCAGCTTGGGACCAGGGTACATGAACACTGAAGCTTTCTTT. It encodes CASSLGPGYMNTEAFF.

The chain is built from TRBV20-1 and TRBJ2-5; 14 bases match TRBD2. The CDR3 length is 14 residues. Trimming at V came to 4 bases and at J to 4 bases, leaving 2 bases not matched to a gene. From germline, CDR1 is DFQATT and CDR2 SNEGSKA (reference sequence). DNA for the CDR3: TGCAGTGCTAAGACTAGCGGGAGGGGAGAGACCCAGTACTTC. Its protein is CSAKTSGRGETQYF.

This clonotype was seen ten or more times. J is TRBJ2-5 and V is TRBV24-1; D is unresolved. CDR3 size: 14 residues. V was shortened by 4 bases and J by 0 bases, with 8 bases between the two germline ends. The germline gives CDR1 KGHDR, CDR2 SFDVKD. The CDR3 reads CATSDMDHQETQYF. The DNA of the CDR3 is TGTGCCACCAGTGACATGGACCACCAAGAGACCCAGTACTTC.

V usage is TRBV7-2 and J usage is TRBJ2-5; a possible D gene is TRBD2 (6 bases). CDR1 is SGHTA, CDR2 FQGNSA, per germline. The length of the CDR3 is 17 residues. V gave up 5 bases and J gave up 0 bases, with 19 bases separating them. CDR3 loop: CASSPHRLGGDQETQYF. CDR3 coding DNA: TGTGCCAGCAGCCCCCACCGACTAGGTGGGGACCAAGAGACCCAGTACTTC.

This clonotype was observed at least ten times. This chain connects TRBV28 to TRBJ2-7; the D is unclear. The germline V gene has CDR1 MDHEN and CDR2 SYDVKM. The CDR3 has 14 amino acids. Between the trimmed V and J ends, which lost 7 bases and 5 bases, there was a span of 18 bases. Here the CDR3 reads CASTHPSQDHEQYF. For the CDR3, the DNA is TGTGCCAGCACCCATCCTTCTCAGGACCACGAGCAGTACTTC.